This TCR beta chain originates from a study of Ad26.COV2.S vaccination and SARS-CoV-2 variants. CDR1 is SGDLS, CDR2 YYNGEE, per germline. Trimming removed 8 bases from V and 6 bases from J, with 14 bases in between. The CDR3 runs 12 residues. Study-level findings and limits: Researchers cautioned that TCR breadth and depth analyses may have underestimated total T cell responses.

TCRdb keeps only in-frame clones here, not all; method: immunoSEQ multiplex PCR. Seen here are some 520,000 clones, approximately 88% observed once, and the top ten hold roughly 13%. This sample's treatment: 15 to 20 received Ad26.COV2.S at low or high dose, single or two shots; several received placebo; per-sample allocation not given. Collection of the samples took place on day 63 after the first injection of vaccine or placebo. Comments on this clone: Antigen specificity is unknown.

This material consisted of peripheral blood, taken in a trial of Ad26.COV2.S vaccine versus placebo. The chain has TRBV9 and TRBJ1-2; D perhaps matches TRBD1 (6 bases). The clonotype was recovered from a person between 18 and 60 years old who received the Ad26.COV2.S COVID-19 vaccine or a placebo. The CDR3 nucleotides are TGTGCCAGTGGGGGGGCTGTTGATGGCTACACCTTC. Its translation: CASGGAVDGYTF. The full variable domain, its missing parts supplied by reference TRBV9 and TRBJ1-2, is DSGVTQTPKHLITATGQRVTLRCSPRSGDLSVYWYQQSLDQGLQFLIQYYNGEERAKGNILERFSAQQFPDLHSELNLSSLELGDSALYFCASGGAVDGYTFGSGTRLTVV.